These T cell receptor beta chains were read from a single sample in a study of cytomegalovirus exposure and HLA in healthy donors. Libraries were prepared by immunoSEQ multiplex PCR; TCRdb keeps only in-frame clonotypes and omits some of them. The data contain under 200,000 clones, 82% of them singletons. Source material: PBMCs. These receptors originate from a girl aged 2 to 10 in good health and CMV-seropositive. The CDR3 runs from the conserved cysteine through the conserved F or W. D genes are given only for firm matches. Clone size, where shown, is once, few, many, or a class for clones that have expanded.

.,TRBD2,TRBV9,TRBJ2-5,TGTGCCAGCAGCGGGGGAGGGACTAGCGGTTCCCTTGAGACCCAGTACTTC,CASSGGGTSGSLETQYF
.,.,TRBV11-2,TRBJ2-5,TGTGCCAGCAGCCCTCGGACACCTCTCCAAGAGACCCAGTACTTC,CASSPRTPLQETQYF
.,.,TRBV7-9,TRBJ1-5,TGTGCCAGCAGCTTAGCTTTCGGGCCCCAGCATTTT,CASSLAFGPQHF
.,.,TRBV5-4,TRBJ2-5,TGTGCCAGCAGGTTCAACAGGTACCAAGAGACCCAGTACTTC,CASRFNRYQETQYF
.,.,TRBV18,TRBJ2-1,TGTGCCAGCTCACCCTTTGGGACTCCACCCCATGAGCAGTTCTTC,CASSPFGTPPHEQFF
.,TRBD2,TRBV9,TRBJ2-2,TGTGCCAGCAGCGACGGACTAGCGGGGAACACCGGGGAGCTGTTTTTT,CASSDGLAGNTGELFF
.,.,TRBV27,TRBJ2-5,TGTGCCAGCAACAAGGAGACCCAGTACTTC,CASNKETQYF
.,TRBD1,TRBV28,TRBJ2-6,TGTGCCAGCAGAACAGGGGTCTTCAACGTCCTGACTTTC,CASRTGVFNVLTF
.,.,TRBV30,TRBJ2-3,TGTGCCTGCTTGGAACTTAACGGGGATACGCAGTATTTT,CACLELNGDTQYF
.,.,TRBV30,TRBJ1-5,TGTGCCTGGAGGGGGGGGCCTGATCAGCCCCAGCATTTT,CAWRGGPDQPQHF
.,.,TRBV25-1,TRBJ2-7,TGTGCCAGCAGTGAAGGTGCAGTTGGGCAGTACTTC,CASSEGAVGQYF
.,.,TRBV28,TRBJ1-5,TGTGCCAGCAGTTTAGTCAGGGGAAAGTGGAAGCATTTT,CASSLVRGKWKHF
.,TRBD1,TRBV30,TRBJ1-4,TGTGCCTGGGAAACCGGGACAGGGACGAAACTGTTTTTT,CAWETGTGTKLFF
few,.,TRBV6-1,TRBJ1-2,TGTGCCAGCAGTGCCGACTTCCATGGCTACACCTTC,CASSADFHGYTF
.,.,TRBV14,TRBJ2-1,TGTGCCAGCAGCCAGCTAGCGATCGGCTACAATGAGCAGTTCTTC,CASSQLAIGYNEQFF
.,TRBD1,TRBV30,TRBJ1-3,TGTGCCTGGAGACGGGGACAGGGAACTTCCGGAAACACCATATATTTT,CAWRRGQGTSGNTIYF
once,.,TRBV7-9,TRBJ2-5,TGTGCCAGCAGCAATATCCAAGAGACCCAGTACTTC,CASSNIQETQYF
once,.,TRBV4-1,TRBJ1-5,TGCGCCAGCAGCCAAGGGCTCAACAATCAGCCCCAGCATTTT,CASSQGLNNQPQHF
.,TRBD2,TRBV11-1,TRBJ2-5,TGTGCCAGCAGCGCGGGACTAGCGGGCCCATCGGGAGAGACCCAGTACTTC,CASSAGLAGPSGETQYF
.,TRBD2,TRBV4-2,TRBJ2-7,TGTGCCAGCAGCCCGAGCGGGAGCTCCTACGAGCAGTACTTC,CASSPSGSSYEQYF
.,.,TRBV28,TRBJ1-2,TGTGCCAGCAGTACCAAGGGAGGGCAGGGACGTAAGGGGGACTATGGCTACACCTTC,CASSTKGGQGRKGDYGYTF
.,TRBD2,TRBV5-5,TRBJ2-7,TGTGCCAGCAGCTTTTTTAGCGGGAGAAGTAACGAGCAGTACTTC,CASSFFSGRSNEQYF
.,.,TRBV5-6,TRBJ2-1,TGTGCCAGCAGCTTGGCGGACAATGAGCAGTTCTTC,CASSLADNEQFF
.,TRBD1,TRBV7-9,TRBJ1-2,TGTGCCAGCAGCTCCCGGGACAGGGGCTATGGCTACACCTTC,CASSSRDRGYGYTF
once,TRBD1,TRBV19,TRBJ1-1,TGTGCCAGTAGTGGGGACAGGGGGCTGGAGTCCGCTGAAGCTTTCTTT,CASSGDRGLESAEAFF
.,TRBD2,TRBV7-3,TRBJ2-2,TGTGCCAGCAGCCCACAGGCGGGGGGCGGATGGACCGGGGAGCTGTTTTTT,CASSPQAGGGWTGELFF
.,.,TRBV7-3,TRBJ1-1,TGTGCCAGCAGCGTAGGTGGGGGGAGCACTGAAGCTTTCTTT,CASSVGGGSTEAFF
.,TRBD2,TRBV7-2,TRBJ2-7,TGTGCCAGCAGCTGGGGGGGGGCTAGCGGGGACGAGCAGTACTTC,CASSWGGASGDEQYF
few,.,TRBV30,TRBJ2-2,TGTGCCTGGTCCCGGGTCTCGAACACCGGGGAGCTGTTTTTT,CAWSRVSNTGELFF
.,TRBD2,TRBV6-1,TRBJ2-7,TGTGCCAGCAGTGAACAACTAGCGGGAGGGCCGGGTTTCGAGCAGTACTTC,CASSEQLAGGPGFEQYF
.,.,TRBV7-9,TRBJ2-4,TGTGCCAGCAGCTTATTTACAGGGAAGGCCAAAAACATTCAGTACTTC,CASSLFTGKAKNIQYF
.,.,TRBV9,TRBJ2-7,TGTGCCAGCACTAACCGGGACTCTAGCGACGAGCAGTACTTC,CASTNRDSSDEQYF
.,.,TRBV7-6,TRBJ2-7,TGTGCCAGCAGCTTAGCGACGGGCGCCAGGGGTTACGAGCAGTACTTC,CASSLATGARGYEQYF
.,.,TRBV7-9,TRBJ1-1,TGTGCCAGCAGCTTAGAAGCCTTTCGGGGGGTATCGAACACTGAAGCTTTCTTT,CASSLEAFRGVSNTEAFF
few,.,TRBV6-5,TRBJ2-1,TGTGCCAGCAGTTACGACCCCGGGACATCCCATAATGAGCAGTTCTTC,CASSYDPGTSHNEQFF
.,.,TRBV5-4,TRBJ2-3,TGTGCCAGCAGCACAGAGGGATTCCAAACTAGCACAGATACGCAGTATTTT,CASSTEGFQTSTDTQYF
.,.,TRBV13,TRBJ2-3,TGTGCCAGCAGCTCAAAGAGCGGGACAGATACGCAGTATTTT,CASSSKSGTDTQYF
once,.,TRBV9,TRBJ2-1,TGTGCCAGCAGCGTAGCCGGCAGGCACAATGAGCAGTTCTTC,CASSVAGRHNEQFF
.,.,TRBV6-4,TRBJ2-7,TGTGCCAGCAGCCCTAGCAGTGAAGGGTACGAGCAGTACTTC,CASSPSSEGYEQYF
.,.,TRBV4-1,TRBJ1-1,TGCGCCAGCAGCCGTTACGGGACACCTGGTGAAGCTTTCTTT,CASSRYGTPGEAFF
.,.,TRBV15,TRBJ1-5,TGTGCCACCTATACAGGGTCCAATCAGCCCCAGCATTTT,CATYTGSNQPQHF
.,TRBD2,TRBV28,TRBJ2-3,TGTGCCAGCAGTTTGTCCCCTACGACTAGCGGTCTCCTAGGGGATACGCAGTATTTT,CASSLSPTTSGLLGDTQYF
.,TRBD2,TRBV30,TRBJ2-1,TGTGCCTGGAGTGTGGGGCTAGCGGGCTTAAATGAGCAGTTCTTC,CAWSVGLAGLNEQFF
.,.,TRBV4-2,TRBJ1-1,TGTGCCAGCAGCCAAGAAAGCGAGGTAGTGACTGAAGCTTTCTTT,CASSQESEVVTEAFF
.,TRBD2,TRBV10-2,TRBJ2-2,TGCGCCAGCGGGACCGGGACTAGCAGAAGTTACACCGGGGAGCTGTTTTTT,CASGTGTSRSYTGELFF
.,TRBD2,TRBV5-4,TRBJ2-7,TGTGCCAGCAGCTTGAGCGGGGTTGGCTACGAGCAGTACTTC,CASSLSGVGYEQYF
.,.,TRBV5-1,TRBJ2-2,TGCGCCAGCAGCTTGGGACTTCCAAGAACACCCGGGGAGCTGTTTTTT,CASSLGLPRTPGELFF
.,.,TRBV28,TRBJ2-1,TGTGCCAGCAGTTTAGGTGAGGGGGGGGAGCACAATGAGCAGTTCTTC,CASSLGEGGEHNEQFF
.,TRBD1,TRBV11-2,TRBJ1-1,TGTGCCAGCAGCTCAACAGGGGGCCCCACTGAAGCTTTCTTT,CASSSTGGPTEAFF
.,TRBD2,TRBV19,TRBJ2-7,TGTGCCAGTAGTCAGACTAGCGGGAGTGGATACGAGCAGTACTTC,CASSQTSGSGYEQYF
.,TRBD2,TRBV5-1,TRBJ2-5,TGCGCCAGCAGGTCAGCGGGAGGCGGAGAGACCCAGTACTTC,CASRSAGGGETQYF
.,TRBD1,TRBV27,TRBJ1-2,TGTGCCAGCAGTCTGGGACAGGGCAGTGGTGGCTACACCTTC,CASSLGQGSGGYTF
.,.,TRBV25-1,TRBJ2-5,TGTGCCAGCAGTCCATCCGGGAGCCTAGGGGAGACCCAGTACTTC,CASSPSGSLGETQYF